This record looks at one T cell receptor beta chain sequence and its context. A second PCR, run for roughly 6 to 11 cycles, used a sample-barcoded 5' primer plus a J-beta primer mix. One entry per CDR3 protein results from TCRdb running MiXCR on the 5' RACE reads. In the table there are some 1.1 million distinct CDR3 sequences, under 40% of which are singletons. The data were obtained in a study of blood T cells in healthy people across ages. With each sample, at least 5 micrograms of total RNA were extracted. Germline CDR1 reads SGHTA; CDR2 reads FQGNSA. Trimming shortened V by 5 bases and J by 11 bases, and 27 bases separated the two germline ends. The CDR3 has 16 amino acids.

Sequencing input: blood. The receptor was isolated from a man younger than 35 in good health. This rearrangement joins TRBV7-2 to TRBJ2-5, with D maybe TRBD2 (7 bases). The CDR3 reads CASSLNRGGAGNEQYF. The DNA of the CDR3 is TGTGCCAGCAGCCTTAATAGGGGGGGGGCTGGCAATGAGCAGTACTTC.